This passage covers 5 T cell receptor beta chains from one sample sequenced in a study of cytomegalovirus exposure and HLA in healthy donors. The PCR used 60 Vbeta and 13 Jbeta primers. The table came from immunoSEQ multiplex PCR; TCRdb's copy has only in-frame clones and leaves some out. Here the sample spans over 150,000 clones, 85% being singletons. The source material was PBMCs. The receptors come from a boy younger than 10 in good health and CMV-seronegative.

V and J are TRBV5-8 and TRBJ2-7, with 9 bases aligning to TRBD1. Germline lookup yields CDR1 SGHTS and CDR2 YDEGEE. V shed 4 bases and J 0 bases; nucleotides not matched to a gene: 5. The CDR3 length is 15 residues. In DNA, the CDR3 is TGTGCCAGCAGCGCGGGACAGGGTGCCTCCTACGAGCAGTACTTC. Translating gives CASSAGQGASYEQYF.

The chain couples TRBV5-4 to TRBJ1-6, with D possibly matching TRBD1 (6 bases). Deletions cut 4 bases from V and 9 bases from J, with 23 bases between. The germline CDR1 and CDR2 sequences are SGHNT and YYREEE (reference sequence). The CDR3 is 17 amino acids. The CDR3 reads CASSTRGRGGGASPLHF. CDR3 nucleotides: TGTGCCAGCAGCACAAGGGGACGGGGTGGGGGGGCTTCACCCCTCCACTTT.

The chain combines TRBV10-3 with TRBJ1-4; D is perhaps TRBD1 (5 bases). This CDR3 region has 15 residues. The V gene's germline CDR1 is ENHRY and CDR2 SYGVKD. Trimming stripped 2 bases from V and 11 bases from J, with 18 bases between. For the CDR3, the DNA is TGTGCCATCAGTGAGCGAGGGGAGGTGGGCGGGAAACTGTTTTTT. Residues: CAISERGEVGGKLFF.

The V gene is TRBV19, the J gene TRBJ2-1, with 10 nucleotides matching TRBD2. Germline assignment: CDR1 LNHDA and CDR2 SQIVND (reference sequence). The CDR3 is made up of 17 amino acids. Trimming cost V 5 bases and J 0 bases; bases outside gene matches: 7. CDR3 DNA: TGTGCCAGTAGTCTACGGACTAGCGGTAGCTCCTACAATGAGCAGTTCTTC. Amino acid sequence: CASSLRTSGSSYNEQFF.

J is TRBJ1-5 and V is TRBV28; D unclear. The CDR3 is made up of 13 amino acids. CDR1 and CDR2 from the germline V gene are MDHEN and SYDVKM. V lost 6 bases, J lost 4 bases, and 10 bases lay in between. In DNA form, the CDR3 reads TGTGCCAGCAGGGGAGACCTGAATCAGCCCCAGCATTTT. Translated: CASRGDLNQPQHF.